This T cell receptor (beta chain) was recovered during a study of blood T cells in healthy people across ages. Regarding the study as a whole: Estimated diversity across one million T cells was deemed an underestimate. Percentage of naive T cells showed a strong correlation with TCR beta diversity.

For the second PCR, which ran for about 6 to 11 cycles, a sample-barcoded 5' primer and a J-beta primer mix were used. A template-switch adaptor with 12 random nucleotides tagged each cDNA molecule. Researchers report that each sample yielded at least 2.5 million CDR3-containing paired-end reads. A single record per CDR3 protein comes from TCRdb applying MiXCR to the 5' RACE reads. The sample has 650,000 to 1,000,000 distinct CDR3 sequences; under 40% are singletons. A note on this clonotype: Its antigen remains unknown.

Per germline, CDR1 LGHNA and CDR2 YSLEER. This CDR3 contains 16 residues. Between the trimmed V and J ends, which lost 0 bases and 3 bases, there was a span of 14 bases. This sequence was found in a man aged 18 to 30 in good health. This chain joins TRBV4-3 and TRBJ1-1; the D is unclear. The sample taken for sequencing was blood. The CDR3 protein is CASSQEATYQDTEAFF. CDR3 in DNA: TGCGCCAGCAGCCAAGAAGCAACGTACCAGGACACTGAAGCTTTCTTT.